This T cell receptor beta chain was sequenced during a study of cytomegalovirus exposure and HLA in healthy donors. Study summary: Researchers previously reported finding roughly 120 million unique TCR beta sequences from 170 million or so T cells.

Trimming removed 6 bases at V and 11 bases at J, with 20 bases between. This CDR3 contains 14 residues. From germline, CDR1 is KGHSH and CDR2 LQKENI. This PCR relied on a set of 60 Vbeta primers and 13 Jbeta primers. Here immunoSEQ multiplex PCR was the method, and the copy in TCRdb shows in-frame clones only, minus some. The data hold hundreds of thousands of clones, with roughly four fifths observed a single time. General study findings and limits: In a later analysis, TCR beta V- and J-gene trimming showed a link to a missense DCLRE1C variant. The records held CMV serostatus as the only immune exposure information.

With regard to this clone: Antigen unknown.

This clonotype was obtained from a woman between 40 and 55 years old in good health and CMV-seronegative. The sequenced sample was PBMCs. The V gene is TRBV18, the J gene TRBJ2-1, with a weak D call TRBD1 (5 bases). In DNA, the CDR3 is TGTGCCAGCTCCCCGGACACTCCTCCGAGTCAGCAGTTCTTC. This gives the protein CASSPDTPPSQQFF.